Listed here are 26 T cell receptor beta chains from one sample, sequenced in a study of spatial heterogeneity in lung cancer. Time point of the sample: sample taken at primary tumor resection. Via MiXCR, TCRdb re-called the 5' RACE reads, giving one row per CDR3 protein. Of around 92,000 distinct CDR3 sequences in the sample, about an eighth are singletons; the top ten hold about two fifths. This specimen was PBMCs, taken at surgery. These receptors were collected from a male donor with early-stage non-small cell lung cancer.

The CDR3 protein is CASSYPVDNSPLHF. CDR3 DNA sequence: TGTGCCAGCAGTTACCCCGTTGATAATTCACCCCTCCACTTT. This chain joins TRBV6-2 or TRBV6-3 and TRBJ1-6; D is unresolved. Trimming left V 2 bases short and J 5 bases short, with 7 bases between. The CDR3 is made up of 14 amino acids. In germline, CDR1 is MNHEY, CDR2 SVGEGT.

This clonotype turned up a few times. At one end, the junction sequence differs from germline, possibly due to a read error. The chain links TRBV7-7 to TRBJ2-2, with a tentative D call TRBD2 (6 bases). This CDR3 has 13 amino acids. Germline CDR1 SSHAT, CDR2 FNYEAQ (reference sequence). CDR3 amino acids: CASSGLNTGELFF. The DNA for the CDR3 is TGTGCTAGCAGCGGGCTAAACACCGGGGAGCTGTTTTTT.

This chain's CDR3 is CSAHPPTSGRADTQYF. CDR3 in DNA: TGCAGTGCTCACCCTCCGACTAGCGGGAGAGCAGATACGCAGTATTTT. V usage is TRBV20-1 and J usage is TRBJ2-3, with 12 bases that match TRBD2. Germline trimming cut 5 bases from V and 4 bases from J; bases unmatched to any gene: 10. The CDR3 contains 16 residues. The germline gives CDR1 DFQATT, CDR2 SNEGSKA (reference sequence).

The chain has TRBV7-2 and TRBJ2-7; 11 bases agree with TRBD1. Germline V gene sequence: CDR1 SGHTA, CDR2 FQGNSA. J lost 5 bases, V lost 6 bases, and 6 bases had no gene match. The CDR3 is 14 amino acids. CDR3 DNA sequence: TGTGCCAGCAGTTCTCCGGGACAGGGGGACGAGCAGTACTTC. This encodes CASSSPGQGDEQYF.

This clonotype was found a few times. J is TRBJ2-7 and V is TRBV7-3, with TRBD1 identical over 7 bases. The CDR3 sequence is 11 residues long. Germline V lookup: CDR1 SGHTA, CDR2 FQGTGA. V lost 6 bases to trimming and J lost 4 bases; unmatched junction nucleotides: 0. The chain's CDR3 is CASRDRYEQYF. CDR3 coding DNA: TGTGCCAGCAGGGACAGGTACGAGCAGTACTTC.

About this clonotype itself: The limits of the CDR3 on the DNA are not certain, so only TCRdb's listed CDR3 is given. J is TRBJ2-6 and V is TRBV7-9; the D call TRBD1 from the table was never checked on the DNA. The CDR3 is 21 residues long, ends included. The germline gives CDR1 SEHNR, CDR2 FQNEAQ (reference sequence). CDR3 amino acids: CTSSRLGFSGQGSSGANVLTF.

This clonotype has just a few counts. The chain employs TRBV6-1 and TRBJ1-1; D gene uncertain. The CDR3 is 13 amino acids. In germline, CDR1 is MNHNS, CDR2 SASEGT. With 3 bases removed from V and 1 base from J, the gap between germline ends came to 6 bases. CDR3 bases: TGTGCCAGCAGTGACTCAGGGAACACTGAAGCTTTCTTT. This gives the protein CASSDSGNTEAFF.

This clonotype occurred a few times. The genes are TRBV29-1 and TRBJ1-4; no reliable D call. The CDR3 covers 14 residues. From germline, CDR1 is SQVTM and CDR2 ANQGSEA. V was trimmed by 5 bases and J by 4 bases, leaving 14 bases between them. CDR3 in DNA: TGCAGCGTTCAGGACTGGATTGATAATGAAAAACTGTTTTTT. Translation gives CSVQDWIDNEKLFF.

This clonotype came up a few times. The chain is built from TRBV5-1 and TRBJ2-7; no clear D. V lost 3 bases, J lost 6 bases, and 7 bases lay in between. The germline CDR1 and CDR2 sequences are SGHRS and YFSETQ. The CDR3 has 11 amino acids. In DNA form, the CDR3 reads TGCGCCAGCAGCTCGGCAGGCGAGCAGTACTTC. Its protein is CASSSAGEQYF.

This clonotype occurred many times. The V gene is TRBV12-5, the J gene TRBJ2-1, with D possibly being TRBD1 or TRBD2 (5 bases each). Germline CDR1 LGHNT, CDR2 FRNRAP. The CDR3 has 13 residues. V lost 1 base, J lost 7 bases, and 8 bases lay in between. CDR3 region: CASGLGDRNEQFF. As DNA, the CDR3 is TGTGCTAGTGGTTTGGGGGACCGGAATGAGCAGTTCTTC. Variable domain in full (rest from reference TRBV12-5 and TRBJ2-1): DARVTQTPRHKVTEMGQEVTMRCQPILGHNTVFWYRQTMMQGLELLAYFRNRAPLDDSGMPKDRFSAEMPDATLATLKIQPSEPRDSAVYFCASGLGDRNEQFFGPGTRLTVL.

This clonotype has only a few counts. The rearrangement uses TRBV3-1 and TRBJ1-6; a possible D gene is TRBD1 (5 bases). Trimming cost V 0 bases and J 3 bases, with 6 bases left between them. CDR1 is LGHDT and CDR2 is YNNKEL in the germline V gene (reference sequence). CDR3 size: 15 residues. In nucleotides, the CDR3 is TGTGCCAGCAGCCAAGATACAGGCTATAATTCACCCCTCCACTTT. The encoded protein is CASSQDTGYNSPLHF.

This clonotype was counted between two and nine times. The CDR3 sequence: CASSLVRGYQSSYEQYF. As DNA, the CDR3 is TGTGCCAGCAGCTTAGTAAGGGGGTATCAAAGCTCCTACGAGCAGTACTTC. The rearrangement links TRBV7-8 to TRBJ2-7; D may be TRBD1 (6 bases). The CDR3 is 17 residues long. CDR1 SGHVS and CDR2 FQNEAQ come from the germline V gene. The V end lost 1 base, the J end lost 0 bases, and 16 bases lay between the germline ends.

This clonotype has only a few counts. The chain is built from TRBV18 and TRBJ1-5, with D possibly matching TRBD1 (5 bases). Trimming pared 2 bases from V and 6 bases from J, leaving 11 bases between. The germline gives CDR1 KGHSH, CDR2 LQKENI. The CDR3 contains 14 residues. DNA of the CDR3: TGTGCCAGCTCACCATCGGGGCTGGGTCAGCCCCAGCATTTT. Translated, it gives CASSPSGLGQPQHF. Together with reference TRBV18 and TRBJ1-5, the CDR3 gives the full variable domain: NAGVMQNPRHLVRRRGQEARLRCSPMKGHSHVYWYRQLPEEGLKFMVYLQKENIIDESGMPKERFSAEFPKEGPSILRIQQVVRGDSAAYFCASSPSGLGQPQHFGDGTRLSIL.

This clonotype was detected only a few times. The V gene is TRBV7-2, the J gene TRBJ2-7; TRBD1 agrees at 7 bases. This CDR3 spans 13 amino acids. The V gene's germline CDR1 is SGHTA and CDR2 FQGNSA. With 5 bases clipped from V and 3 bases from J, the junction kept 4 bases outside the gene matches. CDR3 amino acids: CASSAGTDYEQYF. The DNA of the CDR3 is TGTGCCAGCAGCGCCGGGACAGACTACGAGCAGTACTTC.

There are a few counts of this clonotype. The DNA for the CDR3 is TGCAGTGCTAGAGCCCCCCCCGCTGGCTACACCTTC. It yields the protein CSARAPPAGYTF. The J gene is TRBJ1-2, the V gene TRBV20-1; D remains unclear. CDR3 length: 12 amino acids. The germline V and J ends were trimmed by 1 base and 7 bases, with 10 bases remaining between them. In germline, CDR1 is DFQATT, CDR2 SNEGSKA (reference sequence).

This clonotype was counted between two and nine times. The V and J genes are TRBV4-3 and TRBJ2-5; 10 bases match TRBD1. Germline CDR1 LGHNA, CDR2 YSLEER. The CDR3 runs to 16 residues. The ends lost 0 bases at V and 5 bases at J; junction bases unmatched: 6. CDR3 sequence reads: CASSQELTGGYETQYF. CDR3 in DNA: TGCGCCAGCAGCCAAGAGCTGACAGGGGGCTATGAGACCCAGTACTTC.

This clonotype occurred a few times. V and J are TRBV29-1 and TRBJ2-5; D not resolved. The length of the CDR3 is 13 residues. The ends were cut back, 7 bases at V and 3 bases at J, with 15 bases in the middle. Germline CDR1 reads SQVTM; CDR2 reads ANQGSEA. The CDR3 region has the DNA TGCAGCGCCCGCCTCTTAGGCGAAGAGACCCAGTACTTC. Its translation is CSARLLGEETQYF.

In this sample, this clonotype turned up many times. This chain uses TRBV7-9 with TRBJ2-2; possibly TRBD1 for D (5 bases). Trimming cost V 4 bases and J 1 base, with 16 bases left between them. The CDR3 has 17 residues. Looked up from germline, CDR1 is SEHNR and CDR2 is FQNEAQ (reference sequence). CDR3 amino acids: CASSSPQGKGNTGELFF. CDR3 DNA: TGTGCCAGCAGCTCGCCTCAGGGTAAAGGGAACACCGGGGAGCTGTTTTTT.

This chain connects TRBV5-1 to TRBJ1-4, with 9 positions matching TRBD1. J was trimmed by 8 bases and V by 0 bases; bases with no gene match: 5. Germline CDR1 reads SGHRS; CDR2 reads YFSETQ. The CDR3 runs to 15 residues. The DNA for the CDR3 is TGCGCCAGCAGCTTGGAAGGGACAGGGAGGGAAAAACTGTTTTTT. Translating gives CASSLEGTGREKLFF.

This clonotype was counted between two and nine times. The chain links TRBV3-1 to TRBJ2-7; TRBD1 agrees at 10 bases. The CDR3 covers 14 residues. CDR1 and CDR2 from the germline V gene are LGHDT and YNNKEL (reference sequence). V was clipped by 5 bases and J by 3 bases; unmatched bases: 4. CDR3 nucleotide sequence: TGTGCCAGCAGCGAGGGACAGGGGATCTACGAGCAGTACTTC. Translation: CASSEGQGIYEQYF.

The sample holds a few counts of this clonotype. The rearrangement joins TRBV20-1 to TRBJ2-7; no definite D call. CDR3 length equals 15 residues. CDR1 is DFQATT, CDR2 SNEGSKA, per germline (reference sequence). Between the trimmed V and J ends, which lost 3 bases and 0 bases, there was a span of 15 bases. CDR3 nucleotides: TGCAGTGCTAGGGACGGAGCGTTAAGCTCCTACGAGCAGTACTTC. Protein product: CSARDGALSSYEQYF.

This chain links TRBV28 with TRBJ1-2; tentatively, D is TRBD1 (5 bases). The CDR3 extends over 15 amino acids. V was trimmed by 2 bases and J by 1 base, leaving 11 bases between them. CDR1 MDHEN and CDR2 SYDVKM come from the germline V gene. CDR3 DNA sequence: TGTGCCAGCAGTTTAAACGGGGCACTTAACTATGGCTACACCTTC. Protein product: CASSLNGALNYGYTF.

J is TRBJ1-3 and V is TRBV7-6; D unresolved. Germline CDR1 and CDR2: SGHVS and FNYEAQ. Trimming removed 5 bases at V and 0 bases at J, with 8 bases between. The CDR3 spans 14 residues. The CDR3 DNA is TGTGCCAGCAGCCGAGAGAGCTCTGGAAACACCATATATTTT. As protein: CASSRESSGNTIYF.

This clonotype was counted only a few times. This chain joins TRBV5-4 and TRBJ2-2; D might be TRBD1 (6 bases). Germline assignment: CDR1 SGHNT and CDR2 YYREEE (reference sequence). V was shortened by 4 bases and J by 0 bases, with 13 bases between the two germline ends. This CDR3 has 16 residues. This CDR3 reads CASSGRDNSNTGELFF. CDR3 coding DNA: TGTGCCAGCAGCGGACGGGACAACTCGAACACCGGGGAGCTGTTTTTT. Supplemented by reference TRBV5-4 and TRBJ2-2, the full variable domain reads ETGVTQSPTHLIKTRGQQVTLRCSSQSGHNTVSWYQQALGQGPQFIFQYYREEENGRGNFPPRFSGLQFPNYSSELNVNALELDDSALYLCASSGRDNSNTGELFFGEGSRLTVL.

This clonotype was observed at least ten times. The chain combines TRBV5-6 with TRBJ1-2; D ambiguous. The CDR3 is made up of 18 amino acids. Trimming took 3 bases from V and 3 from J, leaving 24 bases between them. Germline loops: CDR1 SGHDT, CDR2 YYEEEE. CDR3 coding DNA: TGTGCCAGCAGCTCGTTGGATGGCAGTCCACAAGGCGACTATGGCTACACCTTC. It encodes CASSSLDGSPQGDYGYTF.

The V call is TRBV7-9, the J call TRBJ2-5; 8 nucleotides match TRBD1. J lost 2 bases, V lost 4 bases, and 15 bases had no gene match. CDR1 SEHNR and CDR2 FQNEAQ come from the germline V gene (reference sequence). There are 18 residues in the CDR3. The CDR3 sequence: CASSSSGGRGLIQETQYF. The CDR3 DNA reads TGTGCCAGCAGCTCCTCTGGTGGCAGGGGGCTGATTCAAGAGACCCAGTACTTC.